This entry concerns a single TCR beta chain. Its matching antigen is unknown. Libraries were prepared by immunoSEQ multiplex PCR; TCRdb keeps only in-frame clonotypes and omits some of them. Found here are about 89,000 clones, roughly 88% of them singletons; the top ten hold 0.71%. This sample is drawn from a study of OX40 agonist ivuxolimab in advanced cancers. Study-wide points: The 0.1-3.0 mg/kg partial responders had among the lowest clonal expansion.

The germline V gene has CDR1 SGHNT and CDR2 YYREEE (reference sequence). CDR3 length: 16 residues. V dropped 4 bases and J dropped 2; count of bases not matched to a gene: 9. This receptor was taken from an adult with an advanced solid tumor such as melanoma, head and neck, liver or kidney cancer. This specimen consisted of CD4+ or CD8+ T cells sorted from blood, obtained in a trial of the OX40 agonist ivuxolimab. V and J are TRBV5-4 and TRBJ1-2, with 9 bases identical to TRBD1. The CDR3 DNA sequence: TGTGCCAGCAGCCTCTTCGGACAGGGGATAAACTATGGCTACACCTTC. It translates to CASSLFGQGINYGYTF.